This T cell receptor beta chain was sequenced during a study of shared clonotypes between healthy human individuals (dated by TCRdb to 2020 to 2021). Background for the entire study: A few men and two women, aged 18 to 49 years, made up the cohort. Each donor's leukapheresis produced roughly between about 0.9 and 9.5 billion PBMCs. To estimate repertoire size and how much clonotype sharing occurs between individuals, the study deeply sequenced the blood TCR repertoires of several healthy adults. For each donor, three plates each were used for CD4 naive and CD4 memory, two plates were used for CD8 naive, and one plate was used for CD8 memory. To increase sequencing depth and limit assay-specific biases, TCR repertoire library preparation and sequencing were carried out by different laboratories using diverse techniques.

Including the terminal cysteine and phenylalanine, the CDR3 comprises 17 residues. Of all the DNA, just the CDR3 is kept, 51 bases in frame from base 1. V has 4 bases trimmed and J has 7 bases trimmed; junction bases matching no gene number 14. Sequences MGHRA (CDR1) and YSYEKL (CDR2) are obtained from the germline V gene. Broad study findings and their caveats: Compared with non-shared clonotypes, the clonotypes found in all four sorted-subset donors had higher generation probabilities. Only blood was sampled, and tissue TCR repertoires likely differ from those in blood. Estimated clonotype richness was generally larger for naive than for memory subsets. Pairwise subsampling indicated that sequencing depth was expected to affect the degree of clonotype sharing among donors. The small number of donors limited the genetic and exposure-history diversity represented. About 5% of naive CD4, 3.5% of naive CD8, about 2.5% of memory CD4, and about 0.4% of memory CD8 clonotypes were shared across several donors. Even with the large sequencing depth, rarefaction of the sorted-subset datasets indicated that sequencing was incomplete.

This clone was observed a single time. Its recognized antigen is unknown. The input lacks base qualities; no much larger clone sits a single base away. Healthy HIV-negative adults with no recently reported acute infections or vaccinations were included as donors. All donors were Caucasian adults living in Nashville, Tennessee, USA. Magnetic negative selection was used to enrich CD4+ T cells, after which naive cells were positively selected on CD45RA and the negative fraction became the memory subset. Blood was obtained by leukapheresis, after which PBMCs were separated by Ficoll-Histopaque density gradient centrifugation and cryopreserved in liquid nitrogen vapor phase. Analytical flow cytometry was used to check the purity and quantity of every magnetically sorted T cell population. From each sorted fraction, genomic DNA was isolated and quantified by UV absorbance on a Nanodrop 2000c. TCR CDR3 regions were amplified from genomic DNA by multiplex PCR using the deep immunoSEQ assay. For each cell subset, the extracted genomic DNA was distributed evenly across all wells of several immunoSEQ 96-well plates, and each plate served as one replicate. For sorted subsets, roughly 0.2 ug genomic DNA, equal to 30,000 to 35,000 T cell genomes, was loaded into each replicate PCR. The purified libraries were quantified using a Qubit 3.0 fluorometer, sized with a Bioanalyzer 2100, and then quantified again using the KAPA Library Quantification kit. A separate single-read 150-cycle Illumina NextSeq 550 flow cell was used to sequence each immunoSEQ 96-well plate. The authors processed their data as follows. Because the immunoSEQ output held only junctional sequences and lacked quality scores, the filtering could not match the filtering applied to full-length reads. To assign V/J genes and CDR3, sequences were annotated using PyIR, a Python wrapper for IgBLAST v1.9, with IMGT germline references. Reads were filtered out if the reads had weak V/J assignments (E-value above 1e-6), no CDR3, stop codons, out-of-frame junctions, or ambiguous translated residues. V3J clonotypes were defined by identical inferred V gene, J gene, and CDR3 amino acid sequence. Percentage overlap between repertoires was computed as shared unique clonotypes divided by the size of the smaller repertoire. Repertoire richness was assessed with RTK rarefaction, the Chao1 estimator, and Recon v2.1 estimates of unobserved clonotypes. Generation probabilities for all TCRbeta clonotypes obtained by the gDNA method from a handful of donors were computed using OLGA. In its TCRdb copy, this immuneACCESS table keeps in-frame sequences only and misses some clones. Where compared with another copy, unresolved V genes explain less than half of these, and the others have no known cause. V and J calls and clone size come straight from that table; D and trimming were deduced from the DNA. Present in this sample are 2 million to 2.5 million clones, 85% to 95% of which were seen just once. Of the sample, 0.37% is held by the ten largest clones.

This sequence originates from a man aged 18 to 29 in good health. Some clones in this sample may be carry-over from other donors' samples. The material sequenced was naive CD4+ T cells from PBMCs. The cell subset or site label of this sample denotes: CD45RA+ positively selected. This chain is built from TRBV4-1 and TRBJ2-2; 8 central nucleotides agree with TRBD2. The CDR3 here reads CASSPKGAGVQGGELFF. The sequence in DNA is TGCGCCAGCAGCCCCAAAGGAGCGGGAGTCCAAGGCGGGGAGCTGTTTTTT.